These 32 T cell receptor beta chains were sequenced from one sample in a study of cytomegalovirus exposure and HLA in healthy donors. Amplification used 60 Vbeta primers and 13 Jbeta primers. Repertoires were generated with immunoSEQ multiplex PCR, while TCRdb's copy carries only in-frame clones and drops some. The sample shows 150,000 or so clones, about four fifths of them seen only once. The specimen sequenced was PBMCs. The receptors derive from a woman between 18 and 29 years old in good health and CMV-seropositive.

CDR3 loop: CASRQGHSGNTIYF. The CDR3 DNA reads as TGTGCCAGCCGACAGGGCCACTCTGGAAACACCATATATTTT. V usage is TRBV6-6 and J usage is TRBJ1-3; 7 nucleotides align to TRBD1. J lost 0 bases, V lost 8 bases, and 4 bases had no gene match. This CDR3 comprises 14 residues. Germline V gene lookup returns CDR1 MNHNY and CDR2 SVGAGI (reference sequence).

This sequence joins TRBV7-9 and TRBJ1-2, with TRBD1 matching over 8 bases. Germline loops: CDR1 SEHNR, CDR2 FQNEAQ (reference sequence). This CDR3 has 15 residues. The J segment lost 8 bases and the V segment lost 1 base, leaving 9 bases of the junction unmatched. In nucleotides, the CDR3 is TGTGCCAGCAGCTTAGTTAGCCCGACAGGGGACGGCTACACCTTC. It encodes CASSLVSPTGDGYTF.

The J gene is TRBJ1-2, the V gene TRBV9; 8 bases agree with TRBD1. Unmatched junction bases numbered 0, after V lost 0 bases and J lost 2 bases. CDR3 length: 14 amino acids. The germline V gene has CDR1 SGDLS and CDR2 YYNGEE. CDR3 sequence (DNA): TGTGCCAGCAGCGTAGGGGACAGGAACTATGGCTACACCTTC. It is translated as CASSVGDRNYGYTF. Based on the CDR3 plus reference TRBV9 and TRBJ1-2, the full variable domain is DSGVTQTPKHLITATGQRVTLRCSPRSGDLSVYWYQQSLDQGLQFLIQYYNGEERAKGNILERFSAQQFPDLHSELNLSSLELGDSALYFCASSVGDRNYGYTFGSGTRLTVV.

V usage is TRBV4-1 and J usage is TRBJ2-5, with D possibly matching TRBD2 (7 bases). Trimming cost V 0 bases and J 7 bases, with 12 bases left between them. The CDR3 is made up of 14 amino acids. Per the germline V gene, CDR1 is MGHRA and CDR2 is YSYEKL. This chain's CDR3 is CASSQEGGQVTQYF. DNA of the CDR3: TGCGCCAGCAGCCAAGAGGGGGGGCAGGTGACCCAGTACTTC.

The chain employs TRBV4-1 and TRBJ1-5, with D hard to call. The CDR3 is 17 amino acids. V lost 0 bases and J lost 1, with 13 bases in between. Germline assignment: CDR1 MGHRA and CDR2 YSYEKL. CDR3 loop: CASSQEYSGVSNQPQHF. CDR3 DNA sequence: TGCGCCAGCAGCCAAGAATATTCCGGGGTGAGCAATCAGCCCCAGCATTTT.

V gene TRBV7-6 combines with J gene TRBJ1-2; D is undetermined. The CDR3 has 13 residues. The germline gives CDR1 SGHVS, CDR2 FNYEAQ. Trimming cost V 5 bases and J 2 bases, with 9 bases left between them. The CDR3 coding sequence is TGTGCCAGCAGCCCCGATGGCAACTATGGCTACACCTTC. Translating gives CASSPDGNYGYTF.

The chain combines TRBV29-1 with TRBJ2-1, with TRBD1 identical over 8 bases. The V gene end was trimmed by 6 bases and the J gene end by 5 bases; junction bases not matched to a gene: 6. This CDR3 has 13 residues. Germline V CDR1 and CDR2: SQVTM, ANQGSEA. DNA of the CDR3: TGCAGCGTGCAGGGGGCCCTGGACAATGAGCAGTTCTTC. Translated: CSVQGALDNEQFF.

The chain combines TRBV6-1 with TRBJ2-3; possible D gene TRBD1, 5 bases. Germline loops: CDR1 MNHNS, CDR2 SASEGT. V lost 4 bases and J 3 bases, leaving 14 bases between the germline ends. The CDR3 totals 15 residues. The chain's CDR3 is CASSVRQQETDTQYF. The CDR3 nucleotides read TGTGCCAGCAGTGTACGACAGCAAGAAACAGATACGCAGTATTTT.

The chain combines TRBV4-2 with TRBJ1-1, with TRBD1 matching 12 bases. The CDR3 totals 18 residues. The J segment lost 6 bases and the V segment lost 1 base, leaving 12 bases of the junction unmatched. Germline assignment: CDR1 LGHNA and CDR2 YNFKEQ. The CDR3 DNA reads as TGTGCCAGCAGCCAAGTAGGTGGGACAGGGGGCGCAACGCCTGAAGCTTTCTTT. Translated, it gives CASSQVGGTGGATPEAFF.

The CDR3 DNA is TGTGCCAGCAGCCTCGGGGGGCGGGGGCCCGCTGAAGCTTTCTTT. Protein product: CASSLGGRGPAEAFF. V gene TRBV5-4 combines with J gene TRBJ1-1, with D perhaps TRBD1 (6 bases). This CDR3 is built from 15 residues. Germline V gene sequence: CDR1 SGHNT, CDR2 YYREEE (reference sequence). V lost 4 bases and J lost 6, with 19 bases in between.

The chain employs TRBV7-8 and TRBJ2-7; D remains ambiguous. The CDR3 has 15 residues. Germline loops: CDR1 SGHVS, CDR2 FQNEAQ. V gave up 2 bases and J gave up 0 bases, with 11 bases separating them. CDR3 in amino acids: CASSLTRRSSYEQYF. The CDR3 DNA is TGTGCCAGCAGCTTAACCAGACGGAGCTCCTACGAGCAGTACTTC.

The chain recombines TRBV6-5 with TRBJ2-3, with 9 bases that match TRBD2. The germline CDR1 and CDR2 sequences are MNHEY and SVGAGI. The ends lost 6 bases at V and 2 bases at J; junction bases unmatched: 3. The CDR3 totals 14 residues. In DNA form, the CDR3 reads TGTGCCAGCAGGACTAGCGGATCCACAGATACGCAGTATTTT. Translating gives CASRTSGSTDTQYF.

The chain employs TRBV28 and TRBJ2-5; D is possibly TRBD1 (7 bases). The V end was cut by 8 bases, the J end by 1 base, with 11 bases between. The germline gives CDR1 MDHEN, CDR2 SYDVKM. The length of the CDR3 is 13 residues. The CDR3: CASQGGLQETQYF. CDR3 coding DNA: TGTGCCAGCCAGGGGGGCCTCCAAGAGACCCAGTACTTC. Looking up the rest from reference TRBV28 and TRBJ2-5 gives the full variable domain: DVKVTQSSRYLVKRTGEKVFLECVQDMDHENMFWYRQDPGLGLRLIYFSYDVKMKEKGDIPEGYSVSREKKERFSLILESASTNQTSMYLCASQGGLQETQYFGPGTRLLVL.

The V call is TRBV11-3, the J call TRBJ1-1; the match to TRBD1 covers 7 bases. Germline CDR1 reads SGHNT; CDR2 reads YENEEA. The CDR3 extends over 15 amino acids. Losses at the gene ends were 5 bases for V and 1 base for J; bases not matched to a gene: 7. The CDR3 DNA follows: TGTGCCAGCAGCCTGGCGGGACAGCCGAACACTGAAGCTTTCTTT. Protein product: CASSLAGQPNTEAFF.

The chain combines TRBV5-4 with TRBJ1-5; 7 bases map to TRBD1. CDR3 size: 14 residues. V lost 3 bases and J lost 4; bases outside the gene matches: 4. The germline V gene encodes CDR1 SGHNT and CDR2 YYREEE (reference sequence). CDR3 region: CASSYEGANQPQHF. CDR3 DNA sequence: TGTGCCAGCAGCTACGAGGGGGCAAATCAGCCCCAGCATTTT.

The V gene is TRBV7-2, the J gene TRBJ1-6; D is ambiguous. Looked up from germline, CDR1 is SGHTA and CDR2 is FQGNSA. This CDR3 has 15 amino acids. V lost 1 base, J lost 6 bases, and 10 bases lay in between. Here the CDR3 reads CASSLGGGSNSPLHF. The CDR3 DNA reads as TGTGCCAGCAGCTTAGGGGGAGGTTCTAATTCACCCCTCCACTTT.

The chain recombines TRBV5-1 with TRBJ2-2, with D perhaps TRBD1 (5 bases). The V end lost 0 bases, the J end lost 0 bases, and 9 bases lay between the germline ends. Looked up from germline, CDR1 is SGHRS and CDR2 is YFSETQ. There are 16 residues in the CDR3. The CDR3 DNA follows: TGCGCCAGCAGCTTGGATCCAGGGACGAACACCGGGGAGCTGTTTTTT. Its protein product is CASSLDPGTNTGELFF.

The chain is built from TRBV27 and TRBJ2-2; D gene ambiguous. Trimming stripped 3 bases from V and 0 bases from J, with 11 bases between. This CDR3 comprises 16 residues. Per germline, CDR1 MNHEY and CDR2 SMNVEV (reference sequence). CDR3 coding DNA: TGTGCCAGCAGTTTTTATTTCCGGGCGAACACCGGGGAGCTGTTTTTT. It translates to CASSFYFRANTGELFF.

V usage is TRBV5-4 and J usage is TRBJ2-7; 13 positions agree with TRBD2. Germline values: CDR1 SGHNT, CDR2 YYREEE (reference sequence). The CDR3 has 17 amino acids. The ends lost 4 bases at V and 2 bases at J; junction bases unmatched: 9. In DNA, the CDR3 is TGTGCCAGCAGCCCGGGGACTAGCGGGGTCCTGACCTACGAGCAGTACTTC. It encodes CASSPGTSGVLTYEQYF.

The J gene is TRBJ2-1, the V gene TRBV7-9; 8 bases fit TRBD1. From germline, CDR1 is SEHNR and CDR2 FQNEAQ (reference sequence). The CDR3 extends over 18 amino acids. J lost 4 bases, V lost 0 bases, and 11 bases had no gene match. Here the CDR3 reads CASSLAGAGGVGYNEQFF. The CDR3 bases are TGTGCCAGCAGCTTAGCGGGTGCAGGGGGCGTAGGTTACAATGAGCAGTTCTTC.

This sequence joins TRBV19 and TRBJ1-6, with TRBD1 as a possible D gene (6 bases). Trimming stripped 5 bases from V and 9 bases from J, with 8 bases between. Germline assignment: CDR1 LNHDA and CDR2 SQIVND (reference sequence). This CDR3 is 12 amino acids long. CDR3 loop: CASSGGASPLHF. The CDR3 DNA sequence: TGTGCCAGTAGTGGGGGGGCTTCACCCCTCCACTTT.

With respect to this clone: A junction boundary mismatches the germline segment, possibly from a read error. V gene TRBV5-6 combines with J gene TRBJ1-6; D gene unclear. The CDR3 totals 17 residues. Germline values: CDR1 SGHDT, CDR2 YYEEEE. The CDR3 coding sequence is TGTGCCAGCAATTTCTGGGAGACCGCGACCTATACTTCACCCCTCCACTTT. Amino acid sequence: CASNFWETATYTSPLHF.

This chain connects TRBV11-2 to TRBJ1-4; no clear D. CDR1 and CDR2 from the germline V gene are SGHAT and FQNNGV. The CDR3 length is 14 residues. Trimming stripped 6 bases from V and 8 bases from J, with 16 bases between. Here the CDR3 reads CASRSPGIAEKLFF. The CDR3 nucleotides read TGTGCCAGCAGATCACCGGGGATCGCGGAAAAACTGTTTTTT.

The CDR3 loop reads CASRPTGGYEQYF. In DNA, the CDR3 is TGTGCCAGCAGACCAACGGGGGGCTACGAGCAGTACTTC. The chain joins TRBV7-6 to TRBJ2-7; 7 bases line up with TRBD2. Germline CDR1 SGHVS, CDR2 FNYEAQ. This CDR3 region has 13 residues. V shed 6 bases and J 3 bases; nucleotides not matched to a gene: 5.

The chain has TRBV4-3 and TRBJ1-6; weak D call: TRBD1 (6 bases). This CDR3 region has 20 residues. The germline V gene encodes CDR1 LGHNA and CDR2 YSLEER. Trimming cost V 0 bases and J 0 bases, with 18 bases left between them. The CDR3 bases are TGCGCCAGCAGCCAAGACGTACAGGGTGGGGATGGCTCCTATAATTCACCCCTCCACTTT. Its translation is CASSQDVQGGDGSYNSPLHF.

This sequence joins TRBV4-3 and TRBJ1-2, with D perhaps TRBD1 (5 bases). Trimming took off 0 bases at V and 0 bases at J, with 17 bases between the two ends. This CDR3 has 18 amino acids. The germline V gene has CDR1 LGHNA and CDR2 YSLEER. In nucleotides, the CDR3 is TGCGCCAGCAGCCAAGATGACAAACCCGGGACTTCTAACTATGGCTACACCTTC. Amino acid sequence: CASSQDDKPGTSNYGYTF.

This clone has only one observation. The junction shows a germline mismatch at one end, possibly a read error. The rearrangement links TRBV29-1 to TRBJ2-5, with D unclear. Germline CDR1 SQVTM, CDR2 ANQGSEA. The CDR3 is 11 residues long. CDR3 in DNA: TGCAGCGTTGAACGCGGAGAGGCCCAGTACTTC. Encoded protein: CSVERGEAQYF.

V is TRBV6-5 and J is TRBJ2-7, with D perhaps TRBD2 (6 bases). Germline CDR1 is MNHEY and CDR2 is SVGAGI. Deletions cut 6 bases from V and 4 bases from J, with 19 bases between. The CDR3 runs 15 residues. This chain's CDR3 is CASRHTGVSRYEQYF. Written as DNA, the CDR3 is TGTGCCAGCAGACACACGGGAGTTTCCCGATACGAGCAGTACTTC.

The table lists this clone with a few counts. The rearrangement links TRBV6-1 to TRBJ2-3; D possibly corresponds to TRBD1 (6 bases). Germline CDR1 reads MNHNS; CDR2 reads SASEGT. CDR3 length: 16 residues. Trimming removed 3 bases at V and 2 bases at J, with 15 bases between. The CDR3 DNA is TGTGCCAGCAGTGACAGGGACATCCTCACCACAGATACGCAGTATTTT. It codes for CASSDRDILTTDTQYF.

The J gene is TRBJ2-1, the V gene TRBV7-6; perhaps TRBD1 as D (5 bases). The CDR3 is 17 amino acids. V dropped 5 bases and J dropped 5 bases, with 22 bases sitting between them. Germline values: CDR1 SGHVS, CDR2 FNYEAQ. CDR3 amino acids: CASSPGRSRAVNNEQFF. The CDR3 nucleotides read TGTGCCAGCAGCCCAGGTCGGTCCAGGGCTGTGAACAATGAGCAGTTCTTC.

V usage is TRBV10-1 and J usage is TRBJ1-2; D not resolved. The CDR3 spans 14 residues. CDR1 is WNHNN, CDR2 SYGVQD, per germline (reference sequence). Trimming took 0 bases from V and 4 from J, leaving 9 bases between them. CDR3: CASSESASSYGYTF. The CDR3 coding sequence is TGCGCCAGCAGTGAGTCTGCATCGAGCTATGGCTACACCTTC.

The CDR3 nucleotides read TGTGCCAGCAGCTTAGGGGAGATGGGAAACACCATATATTTT. Amino acids: CASSLGEMGNTIYF. V is TRBV7-2 and J is TRBJ1-3; D is unresolved. The CDR3 totals 14 residues. The V and J ends lost 1 base and 4 bases respectively, with 8 bases between them. CDR1 is SGHTA, CDR2 FQGNSA, per germline. The full variable domain, completed using reference TRBV7-2 and TRBJ1-3, is GAGVSQSPSNKVTEKGKDVELRCDPISGHTALYWYRQSLGQGLEFLIYFQGNSAPDKSGLPSDRFSAERTGGSVSTLTIQRTQQEDSAVYLCASSLGEMGNTIYFGEGSWLTVV.